These 10 T cell receptor beta chains came from one sample sequenced in a study of cytomegalovirus exposure and HLA in healthy donors. The data were produced by immunoSEQ multiplex PCR, yet TCRdb's version contains in-frame clones alone and is incomplete. The table shows 170,000 or so clones, with about 80% occurring only once. The sequencing sample was made of PBMCs. The receptors stem from a young woman in good health and CMV-seropositive.

This chain connects TRBV10-3 to TRBJ1-1; 8 nucleotides line up with TRBD1. This CDR3 region has 12 residues. After removal of 10 bases from V and 1 base from J, the junction contained 2 bases not matched to a gene. Looked up from germline, CDR1 is ENHRY and CDR2 is SYGVKD. DNA for the CDR3: TGTGCCAACGGACAGGGGAACACTGAAGCTTTCTTT. Protein product: CANGQGNTEAFF.

CDR3 amino acids: CASSSDSLPGNTIYF. The DNA of the CDR3 is TGTGCCAGCAGTTCGGACAGCCTTCCTGGAAACACCATATATTTT. The chain recombines TRBV27 with TRBJ1-3; possibly TRBD1 for D (6 bases). The V and J ends lost 4 bases and 2 bases respectively, with 12 bases between them. The CDR3 extends over 15 amino acids. Germline V CDR1 and CDR2: MNHEY, SMNVEV (reference sequence).

The rearrangement joins TRBV5-1 to TRBJ2-5; 9 bases fit TRBD1. V shed 0 bases and J 5 bases; nucleotides not matched to a gene: 8. Germline V gene data show CDR1 as SGHRS and CDR2 as YFSETQ. This CDR3 region has 16 residues. CDR3 coding DNA: TGCGCCAGCAGCTTGGTCGGACAGGGGCTGGGGGAGACCCAGTACTTC. It encodes CASSLVGQGLGETQYF. The whole variable domain, remainder taken from reference TRBV5-1 and TRBJ2-5, is KAGVTQTPRYLIKTRGQQVTLSCSPISGHRSVSWYQQTPGQGLQFLFEYFSETQRNKGNFPGRFSGRQFSNSRSEMNVSTLELGDSALYLCASSLVGQGLGETQYFGPGTRLLVL.

The rearrangement joins TRBV18 to TRBJ1-5; 8 nucleotides line up with TRBD1. Germline CDR1 KGHSH, CDR2 LQKENI. V lost 3 bases to trimming and J lost 0 bases; unmatched junction nucleotides: 10. CDR3 length: 18 residues. CDR3 coding DNA: TGTGCCAGCTCACCCGGACCAGGGGGCCCTCATAGCAATCAGCCCCAGCATTTT. It is translated as CASSPGPGGPHSNQPQHF.

The V and J genes are TRBV5-6 and TRBJ1-1; no reliable D call. The CDR3 has 15 amino acids. The germline V and J ends were trimmed by 0 bases and 0 bases, with 9 bases remaining between them. Germline V gene data show CDR1 as SGHDT and CDR2 as YYEEEE. The CDR3 sequence is CASSLGSLVNTEAFF. The CDR3 nucleotides are TGTGCCAGCAGCTTGGGATCTTTAGTGAACACTGAAGCTTTCTTT. The whole variable domain, filled in from reference TRBV5-6 and TRBJ1-1, reads DAGVTQSPTHLIKTRGQQVTLRCSPKSGHDTVSWYQQALGQGPQFIFQYYEEEERQRGNFPDRFSGHQFPNYSSELNVNALLLGDSALYLCASSLGSLVNTEAFFGQGTRLTVV.

This clone was seen a handful of times. This sequence joins TRBV27 and TRBJ2-7, with a tentative D call TRBD2 (6 bases). The V end was cut by 4 bases, the J end by 3 bases, with 10 bases between. The germline gives CDR1 MNHEY, CDR2 SMNVEV (reference sequence). The CDR3 loop spans 13 amino acids. CDR3 sequence reads: CASSSPGDYEQYF. The CDR3 coding sequence is TGTGCCAGCAGTTCCCCGGGGGACTACGAGCAGTACTTC.

This clone was found once. The chain couples TRBV5-6 to TRBJ2-2, with a possible D match to TRBD2 (7 bases). This CDR3 spans 17 amino acids. V was clipped by 4 bases and J by 4 bases, with 20 bases between them. The germline V gene has CDR1 SGHDT and CDR2 YYEEEE. The CDR3 loop is CASSPVTGGAGTGELFF. The CDR3 DNA is TGTGCCAGCAGCCCGGTGACGGGGGGCGCGGGCACCGGGGAGCTGTTTTTT. The full variable domain, rest sourced from reference TRBV5-6 and TRBJ2-2, is DAGVTQSPTHLIKTRGQQVTLRCSPKSGHDTVSWYQQALGQGPQFIFQYYEEEERQRGNFPDRFSGHQFPNYSSELNVNALLLGDSALYLCASSPVTGGAGTGELFFGEGSRLTVL.

A single count supports this clone. In DNA form, the CDR3 reads TGCGCCAGCAGCGCCGGGACTAGCGGGGGGGCCGTCGAGCAGTACTTC. Its protein product is CASSAGTSGGAVEQYF. The chain employs TRBV5-1 and TRBJ2-7, with 16 bases aligning to TRBD2. J was trimmed by 6 bases and V by 4 bases; bases with no gene match: 7. Germline loops: CDR1 SGHRS, CDR2 YFSETQ. This CDR3 contains 16 residues.

CDR3 region: CASSGWGGNSPLHF. The CDR3 DNA reads as TGTGCCAGCAGTGGTTGGGGAGGCAATTCACCCCTCCACTTT. V usage is TRBV6-1 and J usage is TRBJ1-6; the D is unclear. Trimming took off 4 bases at V and 7 bases at J, with 11 bases between the two ends. The CDR3 extends over 14 amino acids. The V gene's germline CDR1 is MNHNS and CDR2 SASEGT.

In this sample, this clone turned up once. The chain is built from TRBV5-8 and TRBJ1-5; 8 bases agree with TRBD1. The germline V gene encodes CDR1 SGHTS and CDR2 YDEGEE. V lost 4 bases to trimming and J lost 2 bases; unmatched junction nucleotides: 11. This CDR3 is built from 17 residues. The CDR3 spells CASSRDRPRAGNQPQHF. The CDR3 region has the DNA TGTGCCAGCAGCAGGGACAGGCCAAGGGCGGGCAATCAGCCCCAGCATTTT.